Listed below are T cell receptor beta chains from one sample, sequenced in a study of blood T cells in healthy people across ages. TCRdb re-analysed the 5' RACE reads in MiXCR, keeping a single row per CDR3 protein. The sample consists of 750,000 to 850,000 distinct CDR3 sequences, just under 25% of them appearing once. The sample also formed part of further work on T cells of mothers and their children.

Sequenced sample: blood. The source of these receptors is a boy between 10 and 17 years old in good health. The CDR3 runs from the conserved cysteine through the conserved F or W. Fields, in order: CDR3 length, J gene, clone size, V gene, CDR3 protein. Size is omitted from some rows. Given values are once, few, many or a class for expanded clones.

14	TRBJ2-5	-	TRBV28	CASSGRLGLETQYF
16	TRBJ1-2	-	TRBV7-2	CASSLGKGTGGGGYTF
16	TRBJ2-5	-	TRBV28	CASSLLGGPNQETQYF
15	-	-	TRBV7-9	CASRYQGVTYNEQFF
13	TRBJ1-5	-	TRBV29-1	CSVGQGYNQPQHF
14	-	-	TRBV29-1	CSVGGALPTYEQYF
14	TRBJ1-4	-	TRBV28	CASSWGRGDEKLFF
15	TRBJ2-6	few	TRBV28	CASSLSVSGANVLTF
14	TRBJ1-1	few	TRBV6-6	CASIPGRGVAEAFF
15	TRBJ2-5	few	TRBV5-1	CASSWGGQAKETQYF
16	TRBJ2-1	-	TRBV5-6	CASSSQGLAGDNEQFF
14	TRBJ2-7	-	TRBV20-1	CSARGSSLTYEQYF
15	-	-	TRBV16	CASSRGQVDPYEQYF
15	TRBJ2-7	-	TRBV7-2	CASSRPGQGSFEQYF
16	TRBJ2-1	few	TRBV20-1	CSARGSVGLAGGVSFF
15	TRBJ1-2	-	TRBV5-1	CASSLPGPPGYGYTF
16	TRBJ2-6	-	TRBV6-2/TRBV6-3	CASAASGNSGANVLTF
12	TRBJ2-5	many	TRBV5-6	CASSLMEETQYF
13	TRBJ1-1	-	TRBV6-6	CASSWTGRDEAFF
13	TRBJ1-5	many	TRBV20-1	CSARGSRNQPQHF
17	TRBJ1-5	few	TRBV20-1	CSARAPNRDRRNQPQHF
15	TRBJ1-2	-	TRBV5-1	CASSLDRGGRYGYTF
14	TRBJ1-2	few	TRBV12-3/TRBV12-4	CASSLREGDYGYTF
11	TRBJ2-5	-	TRBV7-9	CASGGRETQYF
13	TRBJ2-5	few	TRBV5-1	CASSLDAAETQYF
15	-	few	TRBV10-2	CASSELGGPLNAQFF
16	TRBJ2-7	few	TRBV4-2	CASSQEWTGTTYEQYF
13	TRBJ1-1	-	TRBV12-3/TRBV12-4	CASTALGGTEAFF
13	TRBJ2-6	-	TRBV2	CATILSGANVLTF
18	TRBJ2-6	-	TRBV7-3	CASSLTASPNSGANVLTF
17	TRBJ2-3	few	TRBV28	CASSPRRQGPSTDTQYF
15	TRBJ2-3	-	TRBV7-2	CASSLADSRTDTQYF
13	TRBJ1-1	-	TRBV7-3	CASSLRDRGEAFF
12	TRBJ1-4	-	TRBV5-1	CASTGLNEKLFF
10	TRBJ1-2	few	TRBV29-1	CSVEDPGYTF
16	TRBJ1-4	few	TRBV7-8	CASSLAPGTANEKLFF
12	TRBJ2-7	-	TRBV7-9	CASSKIACEQYF
17	TRBJ2-3	-	TRBV7-9	CANSFGGSYVDTDTQYF
16	TRBJ2-3	many	TRBV11-2	CASSPWTSGSTDTQYF
11	TRBJ1-1	few	TRBV7-9	CASAGNTEAFF
17	TRBJ2-4	-	TRBV4-2	CASSQERASLAKNIQYF
13	TRBJ2-3	-	TRBV5-1	CASSPVFTDTQYF
16	TRBJ1-5	few	TRBV28	CASSSNQGQGGLAQHF
18	TRBJ2-7	few	TRBV5-1	CASSLDTLRDRGPYEQYF
15	TRBJ2-1	few	TRBV12-3/TRBV12-4	CAVLAGGSSYNEQFF
13	TRBJ1-1	few	TRBV27	CASSVGLGTEAFF